The 9 T cell receptor beta chains in this list originate from one sample, sequenced in a study of blood T cell repertoires in COVID-19. Sequencing was performed with immunoSEQ multiplex PCR; in TCRdb, only in-frame clones are kept and a portion is missing. This table has 200,000 to 300,000 clones, almost 90% appearing once. The sequenced material came from peripheral blood. The receptors originated from a man older than 75 with acute or convalescent COVID-19.

This clone appeared a single time. The V call is TRBV6-6, the J call TRBJ1-3; TRBD1 might be the D (6 bases). Per germline, CDR1 MNHNY and CDR2 SVGAGI (reference sequence). Trimming cost V 11 bases and J 0 bases, with 11 bases left between them. The CDR3 is made up of 13 amino acids. The CDR3: CAHREHSGNTIYF. CDR3 nucleotides: TGTGCCCACAGGGAACACTCTGGAAACACCATATATTTT.

V is TRBV6-5 and J is TRBJ2-7, with 9 positions matching TRBD1. J was trimmed by 3 bases and V by 2 bases; bases with no gene match: 5. The CDR3 has 15 residues. In germline, CDR1 is MNHEY, CDR2 SVGAGI. The CDR3 DNA is TGTGCCAGCAGTTACGCCGGACAGGGGCGCTACGAGCAGTACTTC. Translating gives CASSYAGQGRYEQYF.

The chain employs TRBV5-1 and TRBJ2-1; 8 nucleotides align to TRBD2. The length of the CDR3 is 14 residues. With 6 bases clipped from V and 7 bases from J, the junction kept 9 bases outside the gene matches. The V gene's germline CDR1 is SGHRS and CDR2 YFSETQ. The CDR3 region is CASTRYSGGNEQFF. CDR3 DNA sequence: TGCGCCAGCACCCGATATTCGGGAGGGAATGAGCAGTTCTTC.

The V and J genes are TRBV28 and TRBJ1-2, with D possibly being TRBD1 (6 bases). CDR3 length: 15 amino acids. CDR1 is MDHEN, CDR2 SYDVKM, per germline. The V and J ends lost 6 bases and 4 bases respectively, with 18 bases between them. Written as DNA, the CDR3 is TGTGCCAGCAGCCTCCCCGGACAGCCGTTCTATGGCTACACCTTC. As protein: CASSLPGQPFYGYTF.

The V and J genes are TRBV7-2 and TRBJ1-1, with a possible D match to TRBD1 (5 bases). Trimming pared 2 bases from V and 1 base from J, leaving 8 bases between. Germline assignment: CDR1 SGHTA and CDR2 FQGNSA. CDR3 length: 14 residues. The CDR3 nucleotides are TGTGCCAGCAGCTTAAATGGGGCGAACACTGAAGCTTTCTTT. Protein sequence: CASSLNGANTEAFF.

The chain recombines TRBV7-3 with TRBJ2-1, with 7 bases identical to TRBD2. The CDR3 length is 15 residues. V dropped 4 bases and J dropped 6; count of bases not matched to a gene: 9. Germline-derived CDR1 and CDR2 are SGHTA and FQGTGA. The CDR3 nucleotides are TGTGCCAGCAGCTCCCTAGCGGCCAACCTCAATGAGCAGTTCTTC. Translation gives CASSSLAANLNEQFF.

The rearrangement joins TRBV6-2 or TRBV6-3 to TRBJ2-7, with 8 bases identical to TRBD2. The germline V gene has CDR1 MNHEY and CDR2 SVGEGT. The CDR3 loop spans 18 amino acids. V dropped 3 bases and J dropped 3; count of bases not matched to a gene: 16. CDR3 amino acids: CASSYYWGRREDIYEQYF. CDR3 nucleotides: TGTGCCAGCAGTTATTATTGGGGTCGGCGGGAGGATATCTACGAGCAGTACTTC.

The J gene is TRBJ2-2, the V gene TRBV7-3; D unresolved. CDR3 length equals 14 residues. Trimming took off 1 base at V and 7 bases at J, with 10 bases between the two ends. Germline CDR1 and CDR2: SGHTA and FQGTGA. In DNA form, the CDR3 reads TGTGCCAGCAGCTTAAGAATGTCAGGCGGGGAGCTGTTTTTT. It codes for CASSLRMSGGELFF.

The chain links TRBV5-1 to TRBJ2-1; 10 bases fit TRBD2. Germline CDR1 SGHRS, CDR2 YFSETQ. The CDR3 has 17 amino acids. J was trimmed by 7 bases and V by 0 bases; bases with no gene match: 10. CDR3 bases: TGCGCCAGCAGCTTGGTACTAGCGGGACGCCAGAGTAATGAGCAGTTCTTC. The encoded protein is CASSLVLAGRQSNEQFF.